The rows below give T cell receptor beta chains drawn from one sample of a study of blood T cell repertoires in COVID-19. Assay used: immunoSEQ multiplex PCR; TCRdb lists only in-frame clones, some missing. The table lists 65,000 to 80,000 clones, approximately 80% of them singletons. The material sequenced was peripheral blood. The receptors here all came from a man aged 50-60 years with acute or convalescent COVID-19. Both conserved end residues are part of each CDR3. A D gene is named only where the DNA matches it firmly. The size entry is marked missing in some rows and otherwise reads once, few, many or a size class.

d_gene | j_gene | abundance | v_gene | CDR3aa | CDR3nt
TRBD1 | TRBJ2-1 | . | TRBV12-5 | CASGRSGTGSGDEQFF | TGTGCTAGTGGGAGATCCGGGACAGGGAGTGGCGATGAGCAGTTCTTC
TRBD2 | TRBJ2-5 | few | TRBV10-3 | CAIKLAGLETQYF | TGTGCCATCAAACTAGCGGGATTAGAGACCCAGTACTTC
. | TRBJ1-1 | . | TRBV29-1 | CSVEKTPGTEAFF | TGCAGCGTTGAGAAGACTCCCGGCACTGAAGCTTTCTTT
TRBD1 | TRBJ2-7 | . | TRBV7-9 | CASSSQGQSYEQYF | TGTGCCAGCAGCTCCCAGGGACAGTCCTACGAGCAGTACTTC
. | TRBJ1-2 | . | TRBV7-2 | CASSPRESYGYTF | TGTGCCAGCAGCCCTCGAGAGAGCTATGGCTACACCTTC
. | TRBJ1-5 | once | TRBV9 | CASSDGLYQPQHF | TGTGCCAGCAGCGACGGGTTATATCAGCCCCAGCATTTT
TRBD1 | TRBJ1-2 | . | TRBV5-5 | CASSYYGTETYGYTF | TGTGCCAGCAGCTACTACGGGACAGAGACCTATGGCTACACCTTC
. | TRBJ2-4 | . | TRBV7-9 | CASSLEGSIQYF | TGTGCCAGCAGCTTAGAGGGGTCCATTCAGTACTTC
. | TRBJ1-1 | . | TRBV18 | CASSPLAEAFF | TGTGCCAGCTCACCCCTAGCTGAAGCTTTCTTT
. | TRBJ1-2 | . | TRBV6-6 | CASRSTGTSYGYTF | TGTGCCAGCAGATCGACAGGTACTTCCTATGGCTACACCTTC
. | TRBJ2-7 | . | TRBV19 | CASSASGDYEQYF | TGTGCCAGTAGCGCCAGTGGAGACTACGAGCAGTACTTC
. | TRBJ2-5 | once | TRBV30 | CAWSVSRQETQYF | TGTGCCTGGAGTGTAAGTCGGCAAGAGACCCAGTACTTC
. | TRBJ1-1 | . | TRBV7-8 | CASSLNWSGVTEAFF | TGTGCCAGCAGCTTAAACTGGTCAGGGGTCACTGAAGCTTTCTTT
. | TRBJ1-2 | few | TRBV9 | CASNGPTGASNYGYTF | TGTGCCAGCAACGGGCCCACAGGAGCCTCTAACTATGGCTACACCTTC
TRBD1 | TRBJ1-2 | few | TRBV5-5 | CASSPQGTLNYGYTF | TGTGCCAGCAGCCCACAGGGGACCCTAAACTATGGCTACACCTTC
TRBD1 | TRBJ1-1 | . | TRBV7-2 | CASSPGGTANTEAFF | TGTGCCAGCAGCCCAGGGGGGACGGCGAACACTGAAGCTTTCTTT
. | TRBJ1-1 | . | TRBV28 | CASTYRQASGAFF | TGTGCCAGCACCTATCGACAGGCATCAGGAGCTTTCTTT
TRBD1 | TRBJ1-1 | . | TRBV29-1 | CSVEGDRGRLGTEAFF | TGCAGCGTTGAAGGGGACAGGGGGCGGTTGGGCACTGAAGCTTTCTTT
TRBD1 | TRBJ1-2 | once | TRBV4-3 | CASSQDVQGVGYTF | TGCGCCAGCAGCCAAGACGTCCAGGGGGTTGGCTACACCTTC
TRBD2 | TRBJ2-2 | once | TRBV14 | CASSQALAATGELFF | TGTGCCAGCAGCCAGGCGCTAGCGGCCACCGGGGAGCTGTTTTTT
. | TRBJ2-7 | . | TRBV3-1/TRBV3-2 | CASSLQGEQYF | TGTGCCAGCAGCCTGCAGGGCGAGCAGTACTTC
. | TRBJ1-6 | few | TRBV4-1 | CASSQDLSRLSYNSPLHF | TGCGCCAGCAGCCAAGATTTGTCCAGGCTCTCCTATAATTCACCCCTCCACTTT
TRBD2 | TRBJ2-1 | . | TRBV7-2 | CASSSGGISHEQFF | TGTGCCAGCAGCTCGGGGGGGATATCACATGAGCAGTTCTTC
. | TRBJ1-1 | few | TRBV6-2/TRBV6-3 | CASSSSGGITEAFF | TGTGCCAGCAGTTCCTCGGGAGGAATCACTGAAGCTTTCTTT
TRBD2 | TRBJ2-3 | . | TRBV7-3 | CASSLTSGATDTQYF | TGTGCCAGCAGCTTAACTAGCGGGGCCACAGATACGCAGTATTTT
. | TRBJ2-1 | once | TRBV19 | CASSMEQGDEQFF | TGTGCCAGTAGTATGGAACAGGGCGATGAGCAGTTCTTC
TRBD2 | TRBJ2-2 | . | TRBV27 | CASSSGLAGVGELFF | TGTGCCAGCAGTTCGGGACTAGCGGGAGTCGGGGAGCTGTTTTTT
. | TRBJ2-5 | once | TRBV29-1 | CSVPMRPKAETQYF | TGCAGCGTTCCCATGAGACCAAAAGCGGAGACCCAGTACTTC
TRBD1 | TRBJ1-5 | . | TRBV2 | CASNGFNRGFSNQPQHF | TGTGCCAGCAACGGATTTAACAGGGGTTTTAGCAATCAGCCCCAGCATTTT
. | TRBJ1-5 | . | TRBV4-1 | CASSHIDRRGNQPQHF | TGCGCCAGCAGCCATATCGACAGGAGAGGCAATCAGCCCCAGCATTTT
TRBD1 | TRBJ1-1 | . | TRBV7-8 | CASSFQGASTEAFF | TGTGCCAGCAGCTTCCAGGGGGCATCCACTGAAGCTTTCTTT
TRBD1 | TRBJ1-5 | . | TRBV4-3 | CASSQDRTGRDQPQHF | TGCGCCAGCAGCCAAGATCGGACAGGGCGTGATCAGCCCCAGCATTTT
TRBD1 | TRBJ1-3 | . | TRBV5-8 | CASSLAGQTTSSGNTIYF | TGTGCCAGCAGCTTGGCGGGACAGACTACGAGCTCTGGAAACACCATATATTTT
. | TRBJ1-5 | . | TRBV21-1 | CASSKGERDERPQHF | TGTGCCAGCAGCAAAGGGGAGCGGGACGAAAGGCCCCAGCATTTT
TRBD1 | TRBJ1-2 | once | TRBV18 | CASSPPSTGVDGYTF | TGTGCCAGCTCACCACCCTCGACAGGGGTAGATGGCTACACCTTC
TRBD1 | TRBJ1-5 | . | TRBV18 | CASSQGAPGSGPQHF | TGTGCCAGCTCACAGGGGGCCCCTGGGTCAGGGCCCCAGCATTTT
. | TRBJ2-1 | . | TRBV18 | CASSPTTGSYNEQFF | TGTGCCAGCTCACCGACGACAGGTTCCTACAATGAGCAGTTCTTC
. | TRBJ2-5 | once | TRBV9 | CASSVGSEETQYF | TGTGCCAGCAGCGTAGGGAGCGAAGAGACCCAGTACTTC
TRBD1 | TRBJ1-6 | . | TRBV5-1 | CASSSTGDSSPLHF | TGCGCCAGCAGCTCGACAGGGGATAGTTCACCCCTCCACTTT
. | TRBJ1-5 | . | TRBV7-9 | CASSRGVEGNQPQHF | TGTGCCAGCAGCCGCGGGGTAGAGGGCAATCAGCCCCAGCATTTT
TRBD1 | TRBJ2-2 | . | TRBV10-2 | CASSDRDRVTGELFF | TGCGCCAGCAGTGACCGGGACAGGGTCACCGGGGAGCTGTTTTTT
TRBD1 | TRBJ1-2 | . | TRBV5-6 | CASRGQGLGGYTF | TGTGCCAGCAGAGGACAGGGACTCGGTGGCTACACCTTC
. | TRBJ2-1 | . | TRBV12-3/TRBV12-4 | CASSPQLGSEQFF | TGTGCCAGCAGTCCCCAGCTGGGGAGTGAGCAGTTCTTC
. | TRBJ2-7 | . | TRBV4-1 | CASSQGQPGSYEQYF | TGCGCCAGCAGCCAAGGTCAACCGGGTTCCTACGAGCAGTACTTC
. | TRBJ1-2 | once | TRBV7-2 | CASSLGLRTANYGYTF | TGTGCCAGCAGCTTAGGTCTCCGGACAGCTAACTATGGCTACACCTTC
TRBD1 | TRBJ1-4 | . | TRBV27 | CASRGTGGANEKLFF | TGTGCCAGCAGGGGGACAGGGGGGGCTAATGAAAAACTGTTTTTT
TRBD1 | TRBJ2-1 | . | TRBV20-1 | CSATGPEQFF | TGCAGTGCGACAGGGCCCGAGCAGTTCTTC
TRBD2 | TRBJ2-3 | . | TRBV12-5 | CASGLVLAKEVDTQYF | TGTGCTAGTGGTTTGGTACTAGCGAAGGAGGTGGATACGCAGTATTTT
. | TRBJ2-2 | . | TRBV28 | CASSSLRTGELFF | TGTGCCAGCAGTTCTCTCAGGACCGGGGAGCTGTTTTTT
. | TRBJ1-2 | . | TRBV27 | CASSGLLGPGDGYTF | TGTGCCAGCAGCGGACTCTTGGGACCAGGGGATGGCTACACCTTC
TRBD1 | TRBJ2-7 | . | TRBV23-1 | CASSHLPGLTGDEQYF | TGCGCCAGCAGTCACCTACCGGGGCTGACAGGGGACGAGCAGTACTTC
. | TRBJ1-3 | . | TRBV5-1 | CASSVTGENTIYF | TGCGCCAGCAGCGTAACGGGGGAGAACACCATATATTTT
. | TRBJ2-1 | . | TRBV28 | CASSPLGRKKSSYNEQFF | TGTGCCAGCAGTCCCTTGGGGAGAAAAAAGAGCTCCTACAATGAGCAGTTCTTC
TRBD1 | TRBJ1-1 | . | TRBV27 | CASGTVNTEAFF | TGTGCCAGCGGGACAGTGAACACTGAAGCTTTCTTT
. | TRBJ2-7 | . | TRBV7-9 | CASSRPSSPGEQYF | TGTGCCAGCAGCCGCCCGTCCAGTCCGGGCGAGCAGTACTTC
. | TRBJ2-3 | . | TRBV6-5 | CASSYDVGFSTDTQYF | TGTGCCAGCAGTTACGATGTGGGCTTTAGCACAGATACGCAGTATTTT
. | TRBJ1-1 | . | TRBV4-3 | CASSQDRDTEAFF | TGCGCCAGCAGCCAAGACAGGGACACTGAAGCTTTCTTT
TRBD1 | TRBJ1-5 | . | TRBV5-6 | CASSIRQGQPQHF | TGTGCCAGCAGCATCCGACAGGGGCAGCCCCAGCATTTT
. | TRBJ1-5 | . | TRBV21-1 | CASPNSKQPQHF | TGTGCCAGCCCAAACAGTAAGCAGCCCCAGCATTTT
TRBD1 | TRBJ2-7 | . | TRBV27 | CASSSRGQGIYEQYF | TGTGCCAGCAGTTCAAGGGGACAGGGGATATACGAGCAGTACTTC